These 7 T cell receptor beta chains originate from one sample sequenced in a study of blood T cell repertoires in COVID-19. Assay used: immunoSEQ multiplex PCR; TCRdb lists only in-frame clones, some missing. The repertoire consists of some 330,000 clones, with under 85% occurring once and the leading ten covering around 5%. Sequenced input: PBMCs or T cells enriched from blood (not recorded which). These receptors were collected from a woman in her fifties or sixties who had recovered from COVID-19.

This chain uses TRBV27 with TRBJ1-5; D is possibly TRBD1 (6 bases). V was trimmed by 6 bases and J by 2 bases, leaving 11 bases between them. The CDR3 is 14 amino acids. CDR1 and CDR2 from the germline V gene are MNHEY and SMNVEV (reference sequence). CDR3 sequence (DNA): TGTGCCAGCAGGCGTCGACAGGGCAATCAGCCCCAGCATTTT. Translation gives CASRRRQGNQPQHF.

This chain links TRBV18 with TRBJ2-7; possible D gene TRBD1, 6 bases. The CDR3 runs 14 residues. The V and J ends lost 3 bases and 3 bases respectively, with 12 bases between them. CDR1 is KGHSH, CDR2 LQKENI, per germline. The CDR3: CASSPSQGNYEQYF. CDR3 coding DNA: TGTGCCAGCTCACCGTCTCAGGGGAACTACGAGCAGTACTTC.

The chain joins TRBV15 to TRBJ2-3, with TRBD2 identical over 7 bases. With V trimmed by 7 bases and J by 2 bases, 6 bases remained unmatched. In germline, CDR1 is LNHNV, CDR2 YYDKDF (reference sequence). This CDR3 contains 14 residues. The CDR3 spells CATTPSGTTDTQYF. CDR3 in DNA: TGTGCCACCACCCCTAGCGGTACCACAGATACGCAGTATTTT.

The V call is TRBV28, the J call TRBJ1-5, with 10 bases identical to TRBD1. Germline assignment: CDR1 MDHEN and CDR2 SYDVKM. V lost 5 bases to trimming and J lost 11 bases; unmatched junction nucleotides: 9. This CDR3 comprises 14 residues. The CDR3 coding sequence is TGTGCCAGCAGTCCGGGGACAGGGGAATGGGCCCAGCATTTT. Residues: CASSPGTGEWAQHF.

This clone was observed once. This rearrangement joins TRBV29-1 to TRBJ1-2; tentative D call: TRBD1 (6 bases). The CDR3 has 13 amino acids. Germline loops: CDR1 SQVTM, CDR2 ANQGSEA. Trimming removed 7 bases from V and 5 bases from J, with 17 bases in between. CDR3 loop: CSAGLGALYGYTF. The CDR3 bases are TGCAGCGCTGGGCTGGGGGCGCTTTATGGCTACACCTTC.

The chain recombines TRBV2 with TRBJ1-2; D perhaps matches TRBD1 (5 bases). This CDR3 comprises 13 residues. Trimming pared 8 bases from V and 5 bases from J, leaving 15 bases between. The germline V gene encodes CDR1 SNHLY and CDR2 FYNNEI. The CDR3 region is CASWMTGVYGYTF. CDR3 DNA: TGTGCCAGCTGGATGACGGGGGTGTATGGCTACACCTTC.

CDR3 in DNA: TGTGCCAGCAGCCAAGTCGCGGGAGCGGCTGGGGAGCTGTTTTTT. Protein product: CASSQVAGAAGELFF. The chain employs TRBV4-2 and TRBJ2-2; 7 bases line up with TRBD2. Per germline, CDR1 LGHNA and CDR2 YNFKEQ. The CDR3 runs 15 residues. After removal of 1 base from V and 8 bases from J, the junction contained 7 bases not matched to a gene.